One and the same sample provided the 29 T cell receptor beta chains below, sequenced in a study of shared clonotypes between healthy human individuals. Sequencing used immunoSEQ multiplex PCR; TCRdb keeps in-frame clones, though not all of them. The sample gives 2,500,000 or so clones, 90% to 95% of which show up once; about 0.34% is in the top ten. The sequenced material came from naive CD4+ T cells from PBMCs. Subset described: CD45RA+ positively selected. These receptors were collected from a young man in good health. Some clones in this sample may be carry-over from other donors' samples.

The V gene is TRBV4-1, the J gene TRBJ1-5; no definite D call. Trimming took off 1 base at V and 1 base at J, with 23 bases between the two ends. The CDR3 sequence is 20 residues long. From germline, CDR1 is MGHRA and CDR2 YSYEKL. In DNA, the CDR3 is TGCGCCAGCAGCCAAGGGGGTTGGATGGGGTCCTCGGGCAGCAATCAGCCCCAGCATTTT. Its translation is CASSQGGWMGSSGSNQPQHF.

This clone has only one observation. V and J are TRBV2 and TRBJ2-5; maybe TRBD2 (6 bases). The last part of the DNA fits TRBJ2-7 better; the J call may be wrong. The CDR3 loop spans 11 amino acids. Germline V CDR1 and CDR2: SNHLY, FYNNEI. The CDR3 spells CASRVADEQYF. In DNA form, the CDR3 reads TGTGCCAGCAGGGTAGCGGACGAGCAGTACTTC.

Comments on this clone: Other DNA sequences in this specimen translate into the identical CDR3. The chain joins TRBV5-1 to TRBJ1-5; TRBD1 agrees at 8 bases. Germline CDR1 reads SGHRS; CDR2 reads YFSETQ. CDR3 length: 14 residues. V shed 4 bases, J shed 2 bases, and the junction held 2 bases outside the gene matches. The CDR3 DNA reads TGCGCCAGCAGCGAGACAGGGGGCAATCAGCCCCAGCATTTT. It encodes CASSETGGNQPQHF.

The rearrangement joins TRBV27 to TRBJ2-7, with 8 nucleotides matching TRBD1. Per germline, CDR1 MNHEY and CDR2 SMNVEV (reference sequence). The V gene end was trimmed by 6 bases and the J gene end by 7 bases; junction bases not matched to a gene: 14. This CDR3 has 15 amino acids. CDR3 sequence reads: CASRPSGGAFREQYF. The DNA of the CDR3 is TGTGCCAGCAGACCTTCAGGGGGCGCATTCCGGGAGCAGTACTTC.

The chain carries TRBV6-6 and TRBJ2-7; 8 nucleotides line up with TRBD1. This CDR3 is 14 amino acids long. The germline gives CDR1 MNHNY, CDR2 SVGAGI (reference sequence). Trimming took 1 base from V and 5 from J; bases not matched to a gene: 4. The CDR3 is CASSYFDRGDEQYF. As DNA, the CDR3 is TGTGCCAGCAGTTACTTCGACAGGGGAGACGAGCAGTACTTC.

The chain recombines TRBV18 with TRBJ1-2; 7 nucleotides agree with TRBD1. Germline trimming cut 6 bases from V and 5 bases from J; bases unmatched to any gene: 9. CDR1 KGHSH and CDR2 LQKENI come from the germline V gene. This CDR3 is built from 14 residues. CDR3 loop: CASSPDRAWYGYTF. The CDR3 nucleotides read TGTGCCAGCTCTCCCGACAGGGCTTGGTATGGCTACACCTTC.

There are a few counts of this clone. The sample holds other DNA sequences that translate to the same CDR3. This sequence joins TRBV9 and TRBJ2-1, with D perhaps being TRBD1 or TRBD2 (6 bases each). The CDR3 totals 16 residues. Per germline, CDR1 SGDLS and CDR2 YYNGEE. The V gene lost 0 bases and the J gene lost 0 bases, with 10 bases spanning the gap. CDR3 nucleotide sequence: TGTGCCAGCAGCGTAGCGGGGGCGAGCTCCTACAATGAGCAGTTCTTC. Its translation: CASSVAGASSYNEQFF.

With respect to this clone: This same CDR3 is encoded by further DNA sequences in the sample. The rearrangement joins TRBV27 to TRBJ2-7; D unresolved. The CDR3 runs 13 residues. CDR1 MNHEY and CDR2 SMNVEV come from the germline V gene (reference sequence). Trimming left V 5 bases short and J 1 base short, with 9 bases between. This chain's CDR3 is CASSLTGSYEQYF. CDR3 bases: TGTGCCAGCAGTCTAACCGGATCCTACGAGCAGTACTTC.

V is TRBV6-5 and J is TRBJ1-6; D not resolved. This CDR3 is 15 amino acids long. The V gene's germline CDR1 is MNHEY and CDR2 SVGAGI. Trimming stripped 5 bases from V and 4 bases from J, with 12 bases between. The CDR3 DNA follows: TGTGCCAGCAGTGCGCGGCAAGAGTATAATTCACCCCTCCACTTT. Encoded protein: CASSARQEYNSPLHF.

About this clone: Other DNA sequences in the sample encode the same CDR3. This sequence joins TRBV7-3 and TRBJ1-5; D is unresolved. Germline values: CDR1 SGHTA, CDR2 FQGTGA. Trimming left V 4 bases short and J 6 bases short, with 10 bases between. There are 13 residues in the CDR3. CDR3 sequence: CASSSQVGQPQHF. In nucleotides, the CDR3 is TGTGCCAGCAGCTCCCAAGTGGGTCAGCCCCAGCATTTT.

The CDR3 here is CASSRADANYGYTF. CDR3 nucleotides: TGTGCCAGTAGTAGGGCAGATGCTAACTATGGCTACACCTTC. The V call is TRBV19, the J call TRBJ1-2; D call uncertain. There are 14 residues in the CDR3. V was pared by 4 bases and J by 0 bases, with 9 bases between. Germline V gene sequence: CDR1 LNHDA, CDR2 SQIVND (reference sequence). Full variable domain (missing parts from reference TRBV19 and TRBJ1-2): DGGITQSPKYLFRKEGQNVTLSCEQNLNHDAMYWYRQDPGQGLRLIYYSQIVNDFQKGDIAEGYSVSREKKESFPLTVTSAQKNPTAFYLCASSRADANYGYTFGSGTRLTVV.

The chain joins TRBV27 to TRBJ1-2; D may be TRBD1 (5 bases). CDR1 and CDR2 from the germline V gene are MNHEY and SMNVEV (reference sequence). V shed 4 bases and J shed 4 bases, with 13 bases lying between them. The CDR3 covers 14 residues. The CDR3, as DNA: TGTGCCAGCAGTTCGTGGGGGGAGGTCTATGGCTACACCTTC. Amino acids: CASSSWGEVYGYTF.

This chain connects TRBV15 to TRBJ1-2, with D possibly TRBD1 on 6 matching bases. Germline CDR1 and CDR2: LNHNV and YYDKDF (reference sequence). Trimming shortened V by 5 bases and J by 7 bases, and 20 bases separated the two germline ends. The CDR3 consists of 15 residues. CDR3 protein: CATSPRRGATGGYTF. DNA of the CDR3: TGTGCCACCAGCCCCAGACGGGGGGCGACTGGTGGCTACACCTTC.

V and J are TRBV5-1 and TRBJ2-1; 7 positions agree with TRBD2. This CDR3 region has 12 residues. V was clipped by 4 bases and J by 9 bases; unmatched bases: 4. Germline CDR1 and CDR2: SGHRS and YFSETQ. The CDR3 is CASSGGLTEQFF. CDR3 nucleotide sequence: TGCGCCAGCAGCGGGGGACTAACTGAGCAGTTCTTC.

The chain is built from TRBV28 and TRBJ1-2; D is uncertain. The CDR3 extends over 14 amino acids. From germline, CDR1 is MDHEN and CDR2 SYDVKM. Trimming pared 5 bases from V and 2 bases from J, leaving 12 bases between. The CDR3 loop is CASSNHKWNYGYTF. The CDR3 region has the DNA TGTGCCAGCAGTAACCACAAGTGGAACTATGGCTACACCTTC.

The genes are TRBV7-2 and TRBJ1-1; D remains ambiguous. Trimming took 1 base from V and 3 from J, leaving 12 bases between them. Germline CDR1 reads SGHTA; CDR2 reads FQGNSA. This CDR3 contains 15 residues. CDR3 in DNA: TGTGCCAGCAGCTTAGGTGTGGGGTCGGACACTGAAGCTTTCTTT. Amino acid sequence: CASSLGVGSDTEAFF.

Turning to this clone: Distinct nucleotide sequences in the sample also encode this CDR3. The chain uses TRBV18 and TRBJ2-3; no firm D call. Germline V gene lookup returns CDR1 KGHSH and CDR2 LQKENI. Trimming left V 3 bases short and J 0 bases short, with 7 bases between. The CDR3 runs 14 residues. The DNA for the CDR3 is TGTGCCAGCTCACCTTCGGCTAGCACAGATACGCAGTATTTT. This encodes CASSPSASTDTQYF.

This sequence joins TRBV4-3 and TRBJ2-5; D is unresolved. The last part of the DNA fits TRBJ2-7 better; the J call may be wrong. The CDR3 spans 13 residues. Germline V gives CDR1 LGHNA, CDR2 YSLEER. CDR3 amino acids: CASSQVVSYEQYF. The CDR3 DNA is TGCGCCAGCAGCCAAGTCGTCTCCTACGAGCAGTACTTC.

The chain combines TRBV15 with TRBJ2-7, with a possible D match to TRBD1 (5 bases). CDR3 length: 13 residues. Germline values: CDR1 LNHNV, CDR2 YYDKDF (reference sequence). Trimming shortened V by 4 bases and J by 11 bases, and 18 bases separated the two germline ends. CDR3 protein: CATSNGQAVVKYF. The DNA of the CDR3 is TGTGCCACCAGCAACGGACAAGCCGTCGTGAAGTACTTC. The full variable domain, rest sourced from reference TRBV15 and TRBJ2-7, is DAMVIQNPRYQVTQFGKPVTLSCSQTLNHNVMYWYQQKSSQAPKLLFHYYDKDFNNEADTPDNFQSRRPNTSFCFLDIRSPGLGDTAMYLCATSNGQAVVKYFGPGTRLTVT.

On this clone itself: This sample also contains other DNA sequences that code for the same CDR3. This chain uses TRBV5-1 with TRBJ2-3, with D perhaps TRBD1 (6 bases). The germline gives CDR1 SGHRS, CDR2 YFSETQ. This CDR3 is built from 13 residues. Trimming took 6 bases from V and 3 from J, leaving 11 bases between them. CDR3 DNA: TGCGCCAGCAACTTACAGGGAACAGATACGCAGTATTTT. It encodes CASNLQGTDTQYF.

The chain recombines TRBV28 with TRBJ2-3; the D call may be TRBD1 or TRBD2 (5 bases each). Deletions cut 3 bases from V and 8 bases from J, with 15 bases between. This CDR3 spans 14 amino acids. Germline CDR1 MDHEN, CDR2 SYDVKM. CDR3 bases: TGTGCCAGCAGTTTTTCGGGGCACCGTGGTACGCAGTATTTT. This encodes CASSFSGHRGTQYF.

This chain connects TRBV10-3 to TRBJ2-2; 10 nucleotides agree with TRBD2. The CDR3 totals 18 residues. Germline V gene sequence: CDR1 ENHRY, CDR2 SYGVKD. With 6 bases clipped from V and 3 bases from J, the junction kept 13 bases outside the gene matches. The CDR3 region is CAISQELAGVAYTGELFF. The CDR3 bases are TGTGCCATCAGCCAAGAGCTAGCGGGAGTAGCGTACACCGGGGAGCTGTTTTTT.

The V call is TRBV5-1, the J call TRBJ1-1; 9 bases are a match to TRBD1. The CDR3 has 16 residues. Germline trimming cut 5 bases from V and 2 bases from J; bases unmatched to any gene: 10. The V gene's germline CDR1 is SGHRS and CDR2 YFSETQ. The CDR3 reads CASRVLYRGRNTEAFF. DNA for the CDR3: TGCGCCAGCAGAGTTCTTTACAGGGGGCGAAACACTGAAGCTTTCTTT.

The chain uses TRBV5-1 and TRBJ1-1, with 10 positions matching TRBD1. The V gene's germline CDR1 is SGHRS and CDR2 YFSETQ. The J segment lost 4 bases and the V segment lost 4 bases, leaving 4 bases of the junction unmatched. There are 14 residues in the CDR3. The CDR3 coding sequence is TGCGCCAGCAGCCGACAGGGGGCTGTCACTGAAGCTTTCTTT. As protein: CASSRQGAVTEAFF.

This clone has more than one count but fewer than ten. The V and J genes are TRBV29-1 and TRBJ2-2; D may be TRBD1 (6 bases). The CDR3 extends over 13 amino acids. Germline V gene data show CDR1 as SQVTM and CDR2 as ANQGSEA. The V gene lost 2 bases and the J gene lost 4 bases, with 8 bases spanning the gap. The chain's CDR3 is CSVENRVTGELFF. The CDR3 nucleotides are TGCAGCGTTGAAAACAGGGTCACCGGGGAGCTGTTTTTT.

This CDR3 reads CASSSQGFRTGELFF. The CDR3 DNA follows: TGTGCCAGCTCATCCCAGGGGTTCCGGACCGGGGAGCTGTTTTTT. The chain employs TRBV18 and TRBJ2-2; D possibly corresponds to TRBD1 (6 bases). This CDR3 spans 15 amino acids. The V gene's germline CDR1 is KGHSH and CDR2 LQKENI. The germline V and J ends were trimmed by 5 bases and 5 bases, with 15 bases remaining between them.

This chain connects TRBV10-3 to TRBJ2-6, with 10 bases aligning to TRBD1. V lost 4 bases to trimming and J lost 0 bases; unmatched junction nucleotides: 6. Germline V CDR1 and CDR2: ENHRY, SYGVKD. The CDR3 totals 18 residues. The CDR3 sequence is CAISAGTGESSGANVLTF. CDR3 nucleotides: TGTGCCATCAGTGCCGGGACAGGGGAAAGCTCTGGGGCCAACGTCCTGACTTTC.

The chain uses TRBV19 and TRBJ2-2, with D possibly TRBD2 on 6 matching bases. V shed 4 bases and J shed 0 bases, with 9 bases lying between them. CDR3 length: 15 amino acids. Germline CDR1 and CDR2: LNHDA and SQIVND (reference sequence). CDR3 protein: CASSKQRANTGELFF. CDR3 in DNA: TGTGCCAGTAGTAAACAGCGGGCGAACACCGGGGAGCTGTTTTTT.

The V and J genes are TRBV28 and TRBJ2-5, with 9 bases matching TRBD1. Germline values: CDR1 MDHEN, CDR2 SYDVKM. This CDR3 region has 14 residues. Trimming at V came to 4 bases and at J to 6 bases, leaving 6 bases not matched to a gene. The CDR3 is CASSSQTGGKTQYF. The CDR3 DNA follows: TGTGCCAGCAGTTCCCAGACAGGGGGAAAGACCCAGTACTTC. The variable domain in full, completed from reference TRBV28 and TRBJ2-5, reads DVKVTQSSRYLVKRTGEKVFLECVQDMDHENMFWYRQDPGLGLRLIYFSYDVKMKEKGDIPEGYSVSREKKERFSLILESASTNQTSMYLCASSSQTGGKTQYFGPGTRLLVL.